The rows below give T cell receptor beta chains drawn from one sample of a study of response to subunit inactivated influenza vaccine. Using its own MiXCR run on the RT-PCR reads, TCRdb lists one record per CDR3 protein. The profile covers approximately 160,000 distinct CDR3 sequences, with approximately 12% appearing a single time and around 33% taken by the ten largest. Sample: CD8+ T cells sorted from PBMCs, taken 23 months after vaccination. Receptors originate from a man aged 45-69 years who received an inactivated influenza vaccine. Both conserved end residues are part of each CDR3. Fields, in order: clone size, D gene, V gene, J gene, CDR3 DNA, CDR3 protein. The D gene is left open where the match is weak. Size tells how often a clone was seen (once, few, many) or the class of an expanded clone, and some rows leave it out.

many	NA	TRBV5-1	TRBJ2-2	TGCGCCAGCAGCTTGGTCGGCGGAGAGAACACCGGGGAGCTGTTTTTT	CASSLVGGENTGELFF
NA	NA	TRBV7-9	TRBJ1-6	TGTGCCAGCAGCCTAGCTGGAGGGGTAAATAATTCACCCCTCCACTTT	CASSLAGGVNNSPLHF
NA	NA	TRBV29-1	TRBJ2-1	TGCAGCGTGGCCCTAGGAGCGGGCTCCTACAATGAGCAGTTCTTC	CSVALGAGSYNEQFF
NA	NA	TRBV28	TRBJ1-5	TGTGCCAGCAGTTTCTCCCCGGCCTATAGCAATCAGCCCCAGCATTTT	CASSFSPAYSNQPQHF
NA	TRBD2	TRBV20-1	TRBJ2-7	TGCAGTGCTAGAGCTCTAGCGGTCTACTACGAGCAGTACTTC	CSARALAVYYEQYF
few	NA	TRBV6-2/TRBV6-3	TRBJ2-7	TGTGCCAGCAGTTACTTTCGACAGGCGAACTCCTACGAGCAGTACTTC	CASSYFRQANSYEQYF
NA	TRBD2	TRBV7-7	TRBJ2-1	TGTGCTAGCAGCCGCGGGGGGGCTAAATCCAATGAGCAGTTCTTC	CASSRGGAKSNEQFF
NA	TRBD2	TRBV28	TRBJ2-1	TGTGCCAGCAATAGACTAGCGGGAGGGCTATACAATGAGCAGTTCTTC	CASNRLAGGLYNEQFF
few	NA	TRBV13	TRBJ2-7	TGTGCCAGCAGCGGAGAAGGCTACTACGAGCAGTACTTC	CASSGEGYYEQYF
NA	NA	TRBV6-2/TRBV6-3	TRBJ2-2	TGTGCCAGCACGGGGGGCTTAGAATTGAACACCGGGGAGCTGTTTTTT	CASTGGLELNTGELFF
many	NA	TRBV29-1	TRBJ2-7	TGCAGCGTTGAGTCCCCGGATACCTACGAGCAGTACTTC	CSVESPDTYEQYF
NA	TRBD2	TRBV25-1	TRBJ2-6	TGTGCCAGCAGTGGGGCCCTTAGCGGGGTAACTGGGGCCAACGTCCTGACTTTC	CASSGALSGVTGANVLTF
NA	NA	TRBV15	TRBJ2-2	TGTGCCACCAGCAGAGCGATAAGTGGCACCGGGGAGCTGTTTTTT	CATSRAISGTGELFF
NA	TRBD2	TRBV29-1	TRBJ2-3	TGCAGCGTTGAGGGACTAGCGGGACTTTCGGATACGCAGTATTTT	CSVEGLAGLSDTQYF
NA	NA	TRBV5-8	TRBJ2-1	TGTGCCAGCAGCTTCGCGGCCAGCAATGAGCAGTTCTTC	CASSFAASNEQFF
few	TRBD1	TRBV11-2	TRBJ2-5	TGTGCCAGCAGCATCGGACAGGGGTTTCGAGAGACCCAGTACTTC	CASSIGQGFRETQYF
few	NA	TRBV12-3/TRBV12-4	TRBJ2-5	TGTGCCAGCAGTCCCCCTACCACAGAGACCCAGTACTTC	CASSPPTTETQYF
many	TRBD1	TRBV5-1	TRBJ1-6	TGCGCCAGCAGCTCGGGGGACAGCTATAATTCACCCCTCCACTTT	CASSSGDSYNSPLHF
few	NA	TRBV20-1	TRBJ2-3	TGCAGTGCTAGCTCCGGGGGGCCTTTAGATACGCAGTATTTT	CSASSGGPLDTQYF
few	NA	TRBV7-8	TRBJ2-7	TGTGCCAGCAGCTTAGAAGTCAGCTCCTACGAGCAGTACTTC	CASSLEVSSYEQYF